These 10 T cell receptor beta chains originate from one sample sequenced in a study of blood T cell repertoires in COVID-19. This table comes from immunoSEQ multiplex PCR, and its TCRdb copy is limited to in-frame clones, with some not included. The repertoire has 120,000 or so clones, 70% to 90% of them found once; the top ten carry approximately 8.1%. The sequencing sample was made of peripheral blood. The receptors stem from a man aged 50-60 years with acute or convalescent COVID-19.

The chain has TRBV5-4 and TRBJ2-3, with 10 bases fitting TRBD2. Germline lookup yields CDR1 SGHNT and CDR2 YYREEE (reference sequence). This CDR3 has 15 residues. The trim removed 0 bases at V and 12 bases at J, leaving 10 bases unmatched. Written as DNA, the CDR3 is TGTGCCAGCAGCTTGGAGGTTTTAGCGGGAGGTCTTCAGTATTTT. It yields the protein CASSLEVLAGGLQYF. Based on the CDR3 plus reference TRBV5-4 and TRBJ2-3, the full variable domain is ETGVTQSPTHLIKTRGQQVTLRCSSQSGHNTVSWYQQALGQGPQFIFQYYREEENGRGNFPPRFSGLQFPNYSSELNVNALELDDSALYLCASSLEVLAGGLQYFGPGTRLTVL.

V gene TRBV11-3 combines with J gene TRBJ2-2; 8 nucleotides match TRBD1. The germline V gene has CDR1 SGHNT and CDR2 YENEEA. This CDR3 spans 16 amino acids. The V segment lost 2 bases and the J segment 3 bases; nucleotides outside the gene matches: 5. CDR3 loop: CASSLQGADDTGELFF. Here the CDR3 DNA reads TGTGCCAGCAGCTTACAGGGGGCGGATGACACCGGGGAGCTGTTTTTT.

CDR3 coding DNA: TGTGCCAGCAGCGTAGGAGGGAGCTCTGGGGCCAACGTCCTGACTTTC. Encoded protein: CASSVGGSSGANVLTF. The chain employs TRBV9 and TRBJ2-6; a possible D gene is TRBD2 (5 bases). V lost 0 bases and J 0 bases, leaving 7 bases between the germline ends. CDR1 is SGDLS and CDR2 is YYNGEE in the germline V gene. This CDR3 comprises 16 residues. Together with reference TRBV9 and TRBJ2-6, the CDR3 gives the full variable domain: DSGVTQTPKHLITATGQRVTLRCSPRSGDLSVYWYQQSLDQGLQFLIQYYNGEERAKGNILERFSAQQFPDLHSELNLSSLELGDSALYFCASSVGGSSGANVLTFGAGSRLTVL.

V usage is TRBV6-1 and J usage is TRBJ1-5, with D unresolved. CDR1 is MNHNS and CDR2 is SASEGT in the germline V gene. The V end was cut by 2 bases, the J end by 0 bases, with 14 bases between. This CDR3 is built from 17 residues. The CDR3, as DNA: TGTGCCAGCAGTGAACTGCGGCGGAGTCCTAGCAATCAGCCCCAGCATTTT. This translates into CASSELRRSPSNQPQHF.

This clone was recorded once. The chain employs TRBV25-1 and TRBJ1-2; 7 bases align to TRBD1. V shed 6 bases, J shed 6 bases, and the junction held 7 bases outside the gene matches. Germline CDR1 MGHDK, CDR2 SYGVNS. The CDR3 extends over 13 amino acids. The CDR3 loop is CASRNRQGHGYTF. CDR3 in DNA: TGTGCCAGCAGAAACAGACAGGGCCATGGCTACACCTTC.

The chain recombines TRBV5-1 with TRBJ2-1, with TRBD2 as a possible D gene (6 bases). Looked up from germline, CDR1 is SGHRS and CDR2 is YFSETQ. CDR3 length: 16 residues. Trimming took 2 bases from V and 9 from J, leaving 21 bases between them. CDR3 nucleotides: TGCGCCAGCAGCTTACGGGGGAGCCCGGATGCGGGTGAGCAGTTCTTC. Its protein is CASSLRGSPDAGEQFF.

The chain carries TRBV2 and TRBJ2-3, with 8 nucleotides matching TRBD2. Germline V lookup: CDR1 SNHLY, CDR2 FYNNEI. The CDR3 loop spans 14 amino acids. Trimming at V came to 7 bases and at J to 3 bases, leaving 6 bases not matched to a gene. CDR3 in DNA: TGTGCCAGCAAGGCGGGAGGAGGAACAGATACGCAGTATTTT. Encoded protein: CASKAGGGTDTQYF.

The chain has TRBV6-1 and TRBJ1-1; D may be TRBD1 (5 bases). Germline lookup yields CDR1 MNHNS and CDR2 SASEGT. Between the trimmed V and J ends, which lost 2 bases and 1 base, there was a span of 14 bases. This CDR3 spans 16 amino acids. The CDR3 spells CASSEFRVTQNTEAFF. The DNA for the CDR3 is TGTGCCAGCAGTGAATTCAGGGTCACCCAGAACACTGAAGCTTTCTTT.

V usage is TRBV12-5 and J usage is TRBJ1-6; D perhaps matches TRBD1 (6 bases). The germline V gene has CDR1 LGHNT and CDR2 FRNRAP. Trimming pared 6 bases from V and 7 bases from J, leaving 10 bases between. The CDR3 consists of 13 residues. CDR3 amino acids: CASGQQGNSPLHF. In DNA, the CDR3 is TGTGCTAGTGGCCAACAGGGAAATTCACCCCTCCACTTT.

The V gene is TRBV5-4, the J gene TRBJ2-5, with 10 bases that match TRBD2. V lost 1 base, J lost 3 bases, and 3 bases stayed unmatched. Germline CDR1 is SGHNT and CDR2 is YYREEE (reference sequence). This CDR3 contains 15 residues. The CDR3 loop is CASSLLGLAEETQYF. The CDR3 DNA follows: TGTGCCAGCAGCTTGTTAGGACTAGCGGAAGAGACCCAGTACTTC.